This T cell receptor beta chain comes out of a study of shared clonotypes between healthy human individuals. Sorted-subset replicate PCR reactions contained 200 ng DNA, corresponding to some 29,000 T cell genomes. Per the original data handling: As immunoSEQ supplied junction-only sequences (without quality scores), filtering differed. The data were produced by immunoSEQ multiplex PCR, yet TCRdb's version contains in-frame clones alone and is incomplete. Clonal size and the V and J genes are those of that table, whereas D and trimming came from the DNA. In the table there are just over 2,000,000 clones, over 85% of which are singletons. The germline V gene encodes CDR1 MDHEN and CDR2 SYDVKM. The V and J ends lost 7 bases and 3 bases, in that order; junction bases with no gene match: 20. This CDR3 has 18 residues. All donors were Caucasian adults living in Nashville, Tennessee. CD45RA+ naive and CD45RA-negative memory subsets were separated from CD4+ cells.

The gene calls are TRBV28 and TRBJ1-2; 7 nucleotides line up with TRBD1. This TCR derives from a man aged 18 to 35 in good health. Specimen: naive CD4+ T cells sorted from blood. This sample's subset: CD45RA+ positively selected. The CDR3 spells CASTHLGTEVLTYYGYTF. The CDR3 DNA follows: TGTGCCAGCACCCACCTTGGGACAGAAGTATTAACCTACTATGGCTACACCTTC.